This T cell receptor (beta chain) derives from a study of circulating CD8 cells and anti-PD-1 response in melanoma. Study-wide context: About 45% of the 13 patients had prior targeted therapy or immunotherapy; seven did not.

Live CD3+CD8+TCRalphabeta+ cells were sorted into four subsets by PD-1 and/or TIGIT. By share, this clonotype ranks as medium-sized. Its target is not known. Broader study findings: No tumor material was available, so peptide assays assessed reactivity. The cohort mixed treatment-naive and previously treated patients. Replicates were generally not done for experiments.

TCR libraries were prepared from roughly 14 ng of total RNA with the QIAseq Immune Repertoire TCR panel. Each CDR3 protein is one row after TCRdb ran MiXCR on the reads. The sample lists some 1,100 distinct CDR3 sequences, roughly 10% occurring once. This clonotype was sampled from a human donor with melanoma. Sequences were derived from CD8+ T cells from PBMCs, sampled at baseline or after one month of anti-PD-1 therapy (not recorded which).

CDR3 loop: CASSAASGGGTDTQYF. CDR3 nucleotides: TGTGCCAGTAGTGCGGCTAGCGGGGGGGGCACAGATACGCAGTATTTT. This chain uses TRBV19 with TRBJ2-3, with 12 bases fitting TRBD2. Germline V gene sequence: CDR1 LNHDA, CDR2 SQIVND (reference sequence). The CDR3 is made up of 16 amino acids. With 5 bases clipped from V and 1 base from J, the junction kept 4 bases outside the gene matches.